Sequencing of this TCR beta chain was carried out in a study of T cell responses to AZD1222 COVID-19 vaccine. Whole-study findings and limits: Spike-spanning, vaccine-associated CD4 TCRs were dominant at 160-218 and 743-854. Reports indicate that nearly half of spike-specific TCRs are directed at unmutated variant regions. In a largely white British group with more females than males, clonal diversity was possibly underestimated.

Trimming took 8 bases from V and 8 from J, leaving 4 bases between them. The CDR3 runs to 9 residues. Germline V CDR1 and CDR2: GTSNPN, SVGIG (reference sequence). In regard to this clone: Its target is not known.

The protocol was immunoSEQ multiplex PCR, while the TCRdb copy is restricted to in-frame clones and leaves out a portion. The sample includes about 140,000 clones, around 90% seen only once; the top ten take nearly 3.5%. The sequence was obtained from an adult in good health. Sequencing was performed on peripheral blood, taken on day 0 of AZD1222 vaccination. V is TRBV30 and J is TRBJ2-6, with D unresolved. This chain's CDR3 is CAGPNVLTF. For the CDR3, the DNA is TGTGCCGGGCCCAACGTCCTGACTTTC.